Here is one T cell receptor beta chain with its context. The CDR3 spans 14 residues. V shed 4 bases, J shed 6 bases, and the junction held 8 bases outside the gene matches. Germline CDR1 and CDR2: SGHRS and YFSETQ. The sample originates from a study of blood T cell repertoires in COVID-19. The wider study: Sites across the United States, Italy and Spain contributed samples from acute and convalescent COVID-19.

Measured with immunoSEQ multiplex PCR; TCRdb has only the in-frame clones, and not every one. The sample contains around 110,000 clones, 70% to 85% of which appear only once. The TCR was taken from a woman aged 60-75 years with acute or convalescent COVID-19. This chain connects TRBV5-1 to TRBJ2-3, with TRBD1 matching over 7 bases. Sequenced sample: peripheral blood. In nucleotides, the CDR3 is TGCGCCAGCAGCCCGACAGGGTTCGCGGATACGCAGTATTTT. Protein sequence: CASSPTGFADTQYF.